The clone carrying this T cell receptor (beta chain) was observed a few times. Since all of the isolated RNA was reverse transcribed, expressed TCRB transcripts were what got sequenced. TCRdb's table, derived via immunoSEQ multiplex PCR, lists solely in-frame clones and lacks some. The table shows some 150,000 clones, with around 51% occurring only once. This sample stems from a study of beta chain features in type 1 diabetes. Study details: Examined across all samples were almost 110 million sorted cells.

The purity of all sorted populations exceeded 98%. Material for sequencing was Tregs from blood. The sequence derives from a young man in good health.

CDR3 nucleotide sequence: TGTGCCAGCAGCCAGACTAACCGGGAGAGCTCCGGCTACACCTTC. Protein: CASSQTNRESSGYTF. The chain recombines TRBV7-9 with TRBJ1-2; D gene unclear. The germline V gene has CDR1 SEHNR and CDR2 FQNEAQ (reference sequence). The germline V and J ends were trimmed by 5 bases and 8 bases, with 21 bases remaining between them. This CDR3 is 15 amino acids long. Using reference TRBV7-9 and TRBJ1-2 for the parts outside the CDR3, the full variable domain is DTGVSQNPRHKITKRGQNVTFRCDPISEHNRLYWYRQTLGQGPEFLTYFQNEAQLEKSRLLSDRFSAERPKGSFSTLEIQRTEQGDSAMYLCASSQTNRESSGYTFGSGTRLTVV.